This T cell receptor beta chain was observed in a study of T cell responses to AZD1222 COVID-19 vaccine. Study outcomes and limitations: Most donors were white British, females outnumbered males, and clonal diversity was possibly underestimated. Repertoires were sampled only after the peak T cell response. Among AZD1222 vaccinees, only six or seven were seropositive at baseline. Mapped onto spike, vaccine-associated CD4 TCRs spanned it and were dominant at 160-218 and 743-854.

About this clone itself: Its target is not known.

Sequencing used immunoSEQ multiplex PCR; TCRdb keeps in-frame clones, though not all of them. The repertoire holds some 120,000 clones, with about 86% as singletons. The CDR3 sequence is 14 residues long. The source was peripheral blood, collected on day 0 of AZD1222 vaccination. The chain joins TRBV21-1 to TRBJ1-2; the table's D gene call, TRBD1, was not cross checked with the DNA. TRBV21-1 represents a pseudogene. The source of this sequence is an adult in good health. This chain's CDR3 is CASSQDRTPYGYTF. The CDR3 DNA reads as TGTGCCAGCAGCCAGGACCGGACACCCTATGGCTACACCTTC.